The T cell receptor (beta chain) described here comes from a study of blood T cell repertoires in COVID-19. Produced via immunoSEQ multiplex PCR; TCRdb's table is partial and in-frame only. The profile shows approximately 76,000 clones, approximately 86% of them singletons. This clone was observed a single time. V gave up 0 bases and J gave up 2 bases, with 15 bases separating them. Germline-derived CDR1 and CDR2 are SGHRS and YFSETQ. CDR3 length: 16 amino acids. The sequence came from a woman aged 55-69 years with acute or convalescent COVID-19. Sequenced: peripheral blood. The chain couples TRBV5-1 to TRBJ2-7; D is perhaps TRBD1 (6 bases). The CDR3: CASSLAPRQGPYEQYF. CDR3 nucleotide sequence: TGCGCCAGCAGCTTGGCCCCCCGGCAGGGGCCCTACGAGCAGTACTTC.